Listed below are T cell receptor beta chains from one sample, sequenced in a study of cytomegalovirus exposure and HLA in healthy donors. The method was immunoSEQ multiplex PCR; TCRdb's version includes in-frame clones alone and lacks a portion of them. In the table there are 150,000 to 200,000 clones, around nine tenths of which are singletons. What was sequenced was PBMCs. These receptors were taken from a woman in her thirties in good health and CMV-seronegative. The CDR3 runs from the conserved cysteine through the conserved F or W. D genes are given only for firm matches. The size entry is marked missing in some rows and otherwise reads once, few, many or a size class.

TGTGCCGGCTCAGGGTCCTACGAGCAGTACTTC,CAGSGSYEQYF,-,TRBV30,-,TRBJ2-7
TGTGCTAGTGGTTTGAGCCGGGGAGGATGGGAAGCGTACTTC,CASGLSRGGWEAYF,-,TRBV12-5,-,TRBJ2-7
TGTGCCAGTAGTATCGAGTGGGACAGGGACGGCTACACCTTC,CASSIEWDRDGYTF,TRBD1,TRBV19,few,TRBJ1-2
TGTGCCAGCAGCCCCTATTCCCCAATCTCCGTAGGTCGGGGTGAAGCTTTCTTT,CASSPYSPISVGRGEAFF,-,TRBV7-6,-,TRBJ1-1
TGTGCCAGCAGCTCTTACGAGCAGTACTTC,CASSSYEQYF,-,TRBV11-2,-,TRBJ2-7
TGTGCCAGCAGCCAAGATAAAGGTCGTGACGGGGGGTGGGGGACCGGGGAGCTGTTTTTT,CASSQDKGRDGGWGTGELFF,TRBD2,TRBV4-2,-,TRBJ2-2
TGTGCCAGTAGTCCGGCAGGAAGTGGCTACACCTTC,CASSPAGSGYTF,-,TRBV19,-,TRBJ1-2
TGCGCCAGCAGCTCCGGGGGGGGCTATTCACCCCTCCACTTT,CASSSGGGYSPLHF,-,TRBV5-1,-,TRBJ1-6
TGTGCCAGCAGCCACAGTGGCGGGGAGCTGTTTTTT,CASSHSGGELFF,-,TRBV5-4,-,TRBJ2-2
TGTGCCAGCAGCTTCACAGGGGAGCGAGGAAACACCATATATTTT,CASSFTGERGNTIYF,TRBD1,TRBV7-9,once,TRBJ1-3
TGTGCCAGCAGCGAAGACAGGCCCCACCTATATAATTCACCCCTCCACTTT,CASSEDRPHLYNSPLHF,-,TRBV9,-,TRBJ1-6
TGCGCCAGCAGCTTGGCCGGGGGGGATGATTCACCCCTCCACTTT,CASSLAGGDDSPLHF,-,TRBV5-1,-,TRBJ1-6
TGTGCCAGTAGTCTCGTAGCGGGGTCTGAAGCTTTCTTT,CASSLVAGSEAFF,-,TRBV19,-,TRBJ1-1
TGTGCCAGCAGCTTGAGGACTAGCGGTACGCAGTATTTT,CASSLRTSGTQYF,TRBD2,TRBV5-4,few,TRBJ2-3
TGTGCCAGCAGTGGGCAGGGGGTGAGCACAGATACGCAGTATTTT,CASSGQGVSTDTQYF,TRBD1,TRBV6-1,-,TRBJ2-3
TGTGCCAGCAGCCCATGGACTAGCGGGGGGGATACGCAGTATTTT,CASSPWTSGGDTQYF,TRBD2,TRBV9,-,TRBJ2-3
TGTGCCAGCAGCTTAGACTCGGGACAGGGCGAGGTATACGAGCAGTACTTC,CASSLDSGQGEVYEQYF,TRBD1,TRBV11-3,-,TRBJ2-7
TGTGCCAGCAGCTCCCCCAGGAGGAGCGGGGTATACGAGCAGTACTTC,CASSSPRRSGVYEQYF,TRBD2,TRBV7-9,-,TRBJ2-7
TGTGCCAGCAGTGATTTCAGGGAGACCCAGTACTTC,CASSDFRETQYF,-,TRBV2,once,TRBJ2-5
TGTGCCAGCAGCTTTTCCGTTTTGGCAAGTCACAAAAGAAACACCATATATTTT,CASSFSVLASHKRNTIYF,-,TRBV7-9,-,TRBJ1-3
TGCAGCGTTGAAGATCAGGGGGACGAGCAGTACTTC,CSVEDQGDEQYF,TRBD1,TRBV29-1,-,TRBJ2-7
TGTGCCAGCAGTGGGAAGATTAGCGGGGAGTCAGATACGCAGTATTTT,CASSGKISGESDTQYF,TRBD2,TRBV6-1,-,TRBJ2-3
TGTGCCAGCAGCTTAAGTCACGGAGATCCTCAGAACACCGGGGAGCTGTTTTTT,CASSLSHGDPQNTGELFF,-,TRBV7-2,-,TRBJ2-2
TGTGCCAGCAGTTCCACACGGACAGGGGGAAACTATGGCTACACCTTC,CASSSTRTGGNYGYTF,TRBD1,TRBV6-5,-,TRBJ1-2
TGTGCCAGCAGCCCCCTAGGGGGGGCCGGATGGGAGACCCAGTACTTC,CASSPLGGAGWETQYF,-,TRBV2,-,TRBJ2-5
TGTGCCAGCAGCCAGGGCTCAGGGGCAGATACGCAGTATTTT,CASSQGSGADTQYF,-,TRBV5-4,-,TRBJ2-3
TGTGCCAGCAGTTTGGGGACAGACTATGGCTACACCTTC,CASSLGTDYGYTF,TRBD1,TRBV27,-,TRBJ1-2
TGTGCCAGCAGCCAACTCGGGAAGACCCAGTACTTC,CASSQLGKTQYF,-,TRBV14,-,TRBJ2-5
TGTGCCTGGGGATACCCGGGGGCCTACGAGCAGTACTTC,CAWGYPGAYEQYF,-,TRBV30,-,TRBJ2-7
TGTGCCAGCAGTACCTCGGGGACTCCCGGGGAGCTGTTTTTT,CASSTSGTPGELFF,-,TRBV6-5,-,TRBJ2-2
TGTGCCAGCAGTTTATATACGGGGGGGGGAACCGGGGAGCTGTTTTTT,CASSLYTGGGTGELFF,TRBD2,TRBV27,-,TRBJ2-2
TGTGCCAGCAGTGACAGGGGTGGGCAGCCCCAGCATTTT,CASSDRGGQPQHF,TRBD1,TRBV6-5,-,TRBJ1-5
TGCGCCAGCAGCCCCCCCCGGGGTGAGGTCGGGGGGGAGACCCAGTACTTC,CASSPPRGEVGGETQYF,TRBD2,TRBV4-1,-,TRBJ2-5
TGTGCCAGCAGTTTATACGGCAGGGGAAGCAATCAGCCCCAGCATTTT,CASSLYGRGSNQPQHF,-,TRBV27,-,TRBJ1-5
TGTGCCAGCAGCTCTGGGACAGGGCGCTCACCCCTCCACTTT,CASSSGTGRSPLHF,TRBD1,TRBV13,-,TRBJ1-6
TGTGCCAGCAGTTTAGGGTCCTCGGGACAGGGCTTTTACGAGCAGTACTTC,CASSLGSSGQGFYEQYF,TRBD1,TRBV27,-,TRBJ2-7
TGTGCCAGTAGACATGGACAGGGGTACGAGCAGTACTTC,CASRHGQGYEQYF,TRBD1,TRBV19,-,TRBJ2-7
TGTGCCAGTAGTCTTGTCCTCGGACAGGGTAATTCACCCCTCCACTTT,CASSLVLGQGNSPLHF,TRBD1,TRBV19,-,TRBJ1-6
TGTGCCAGCAGCTTAGACCAAGATACGCGGTATTTT,CASSLDQDTRYF,-,TRBV7-9,-,TRBJ2-3
TGTGCCAGCAGTCCTAACGGGGCAGGGAGGAACTATGGCTACACCTTC,CASSPNGAGRNYGYTF,-,TRBV25-1,-,TRBJ1-2
TGCAGCGTTGTTGGGCTTAATGAAAAACTGTTTTTT,CSVVGLNEKLFF,-,TRBV29-1,-,TRBJ1-4
TGTGCCAGCAGTCCAAAAATCACCGGGGAGCTGTTTTTT,CASSPKITGELFF,-,TRBV27,few,TRBJ2-2
TGTGCCAGCAGCCAAGACAGGGGGGTCGACTATGGCTACACCTTC,CASSQDRGVDYGYTF,TRBD1,TRBV7-9,-,TRBJ1-2
TGTGCCTGGAGCGCCCTAGCGGGCGGCATTCTAGGCACAGATACGCAGTATTTT,CAWSALAGGILGTDTQYF,TRBD2,TRBV30,once,TRBJ2-3
TGTGCCAGCTCACCTGACAGGGGAAGGTACAATGAGCAGTTCTTC,CASSPDRGRYNEQFF,TRBD1,TRBV18,once,TRBJ2-1
TGTGCCAGCAGTTGGCTAGCGGGGGGTTCAGATACGCAGTATTTT,CASSWLAGGSDTQYF,TRBD2,TRBV27,-,TRBJ2-3
TGTGCCTGGAGGGGGCTCGACGAGCAGTACTTC,CAWRGLDEQYF,-,TRBV30,-,TRBJ2-7
TGTGCCAGCAGCTTAGGGCCTAGGGGCCTTAGCACAGATACGCAGTATTTT,CASSLGPRGLSTDTQYF,-,TRBV7-2,-,TRBJ2-3
TGTGCCAGCAGTTTATTTGCAGGGAATGAAGCTTTCTTT,CASSLFAGNEAFF,-,TRBV27,-,TRBJ1-1